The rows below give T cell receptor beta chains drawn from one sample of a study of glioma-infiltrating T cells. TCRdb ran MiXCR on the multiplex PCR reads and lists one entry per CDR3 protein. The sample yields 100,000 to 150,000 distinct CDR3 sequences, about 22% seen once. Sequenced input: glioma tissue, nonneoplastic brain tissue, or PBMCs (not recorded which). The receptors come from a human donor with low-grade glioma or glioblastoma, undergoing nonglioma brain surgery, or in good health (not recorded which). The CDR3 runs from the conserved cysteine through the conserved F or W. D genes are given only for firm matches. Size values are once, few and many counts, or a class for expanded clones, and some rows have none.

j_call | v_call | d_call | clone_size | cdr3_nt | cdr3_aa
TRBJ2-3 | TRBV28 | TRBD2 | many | TGTGCCAGCAGTTTACTAGCGGGGGGGCTGGATACGCAGTATTTT | CASSLLAGGLDTQYF
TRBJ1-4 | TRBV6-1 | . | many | TGTGCCAGCAGCCTGGACCCAGTCCCCAATGAAAAACTGTTTTTT | CASSLDPVPNEKLFF
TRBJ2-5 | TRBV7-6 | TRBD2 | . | TGTGCCAGCAGCTTTTTCCAGCGGGGGGCAGAGACCCAGTACTTC | CASSFFQRGAETQYF
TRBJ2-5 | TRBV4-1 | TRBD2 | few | TGCGCCAGCAGCCCTAGCGGGGGACGGGAGACCCAGTACTTC | CASSPSGGRETQYF
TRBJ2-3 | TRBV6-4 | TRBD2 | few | TGTGCCAGCAGTCCCACGGGCTTAGCGGGGGCAGATACGCAGTATTTT | CASSPTGLAGADTQYF
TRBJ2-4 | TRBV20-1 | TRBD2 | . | TGCAGTGCTCCTAGCCTAGCGGTGACCTCCTACATTCAGTACTTC | CSAPSLAVTSYIQYF
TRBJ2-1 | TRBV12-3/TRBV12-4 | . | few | TGTGCCAGCAGTTACCCCACCCCGGTGGAGGCCTACAATGAGCAGTTCTTC | CASSYPTPVEAYNEQFF
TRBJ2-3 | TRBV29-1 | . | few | TGCAGCTTGGGCAGCACAGATACGCAGTATTTT | CSLGSTDTQYF
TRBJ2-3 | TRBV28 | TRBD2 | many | TGTGCCAGCAGTTATCTAGCGGGGGGCACAGATACGCAGTATTTT | CASSYLAGGTDTQYF
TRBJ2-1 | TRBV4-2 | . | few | TGTGCCAGCAGCCAAGCTGTAGCAAGCTCCTACAATGAGCAGTTCTTC | CASSQAVASSYNEQFF
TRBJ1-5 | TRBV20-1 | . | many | TGCAGTGCTAGAGATCAAGGAGGATTCGAGCAGCCCCAGCATTTT | CSARDQGGFEQPQHF
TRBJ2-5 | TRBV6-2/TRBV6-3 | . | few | TGTGCCAGCAGAAACCCGGGCGAGGAGACCCAGTACTTC | CASRNPGEETQYF
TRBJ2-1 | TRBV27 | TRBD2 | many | TGTGCCAGCAGCTTAGCGGGGACCTACAATGAGCAGTTCTTC | CASSLAGTYNEQFF
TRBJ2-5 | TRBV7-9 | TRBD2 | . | TGTGCCAGCAGCCTATCTAGCGGGGGAACCCAAGAGACCCAGTACTTC | CASSLSSGGTQETQYF
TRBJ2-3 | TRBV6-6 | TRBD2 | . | TGTGCCAGCAGTTACGCACCCGTAGCGGGGGGAGGGGATACGCAGTATTTT | CASSYAPVAGGGDTQYF
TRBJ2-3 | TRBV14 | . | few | TGTGCCAGCAGCCCGTGGGCTGGTACGCAGTATTTT | CASSPWAGTQYF
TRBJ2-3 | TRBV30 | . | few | TGTGCCTGGAGTAGACTGGAGAGCACAGATACGCAGTATTTT | CAWSRLESTDTQYF
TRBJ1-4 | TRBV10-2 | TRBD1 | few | TGCGCCAGCAGGGAACAGGGGGCAAGGACTAATGAAAAACTGTTTTTT | CASREQGARTNEKLFF
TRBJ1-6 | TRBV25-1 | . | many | TGTGCCAGCAGACAGGCAGGGAGTAATTCACCCCTCCACTTT | CASRQAGSNSPLHF
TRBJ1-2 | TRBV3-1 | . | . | TGTGCCAGCAGCCAAGTCGGGATGGGGACTTTTAACTATGGCTACACCTTC | CASSQVGMGTFNYGYTF